This T cell receptor beta chain was captured by sequencing in a study of blood T cell repertoires in COVID-19. The overall study: Whether acute or convalescent, the COVID-19 samples came from the United States, Italy and Spain. PBMCs, B-cell-depleted T cells, or T cells provided the cDNA or gDNA that made up the material.

CDR1 and CDR2 from the germline V gene are LNHDA and SQIVND (reference sequence). V was clipped by 3 bases and J by 2 bases; unmatched bases: 12. The CDR3 sequence is 18 residues long. Clinical history reported by participants formed the basis on which cohorts were assigned. TCRdb keeps only in-frame clones here, not all; method: immunoSEQ multiplex PCR. The profile shows approximately 170,000 clones, 70% to 90% of them singletons. The source of this sequence is a man aged 35-49 years who had recovered from COVID-19. The sample consisted of PBMCs or T cells enriched from blood (not recorded which). The chain carries TRBV19 and TRBJ2-3; 9 bases agree with TRBD1. The CDR3 nucleotides read TGTGCCAGTAGTATTAAAACGGGGACAGGGTCAGTCACAGATACGCAGTATTTT. It encodes CASSIKTGTGSVTDTQYF.